This TCR beta chain was retrieved from a study of blood T cell repertoires in COVID-19. Study-wide background: COVID-19 samples collected from the United States, Italy and Spain covered acute and convalescent phases. T cells, B-cell-depleted T cells, or PBMCs provided the cDNA or gDNA that served as material.

The study assigned cohorts using participant-reported clinical history. Method: immunoSEQ multiplex PCR; TCRdb's copy keeps in-frame clones and lacks some. The table lists roughly 230,000 clones, 80% to 85% of them singletons. This sequence was found in a man aged 50 or older who had recovered from COVID-19. Sequencing was carried out using PBMCs or T cells enriched from blood (not recorded which).

The CDR3 loop reads CAISPGTSGKGDEQFF. CDR3 nucleotides: TGTGCCATCAGCCCTGGGACTAGCGGGAAGGGCGATGAGCAGTTCTTC. The chain combines TRBV10-3 with TRBJ2-1; TRBD2 matches 13 bases. Germline CDR1 ENHRY, CDR2 SYGVKD. The CDR3 spans 16 residues. Trimming took 6 bases from V and 8 from J; bases not matched to a gene: 10.